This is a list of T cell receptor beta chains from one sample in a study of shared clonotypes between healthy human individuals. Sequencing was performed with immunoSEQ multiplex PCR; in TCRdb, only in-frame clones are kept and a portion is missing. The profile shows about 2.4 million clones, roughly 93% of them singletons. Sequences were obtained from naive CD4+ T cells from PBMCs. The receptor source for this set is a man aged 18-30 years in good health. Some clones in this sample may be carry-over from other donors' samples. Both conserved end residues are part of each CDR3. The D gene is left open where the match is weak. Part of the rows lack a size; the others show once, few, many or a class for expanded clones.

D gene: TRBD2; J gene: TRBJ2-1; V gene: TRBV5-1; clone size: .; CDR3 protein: CASSLGGTSVSYNEQFF; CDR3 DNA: TGCGCCAGCAGCTTGGGAGGGACTAGCGTTTCCTACAATGAGCAGTTCTTC
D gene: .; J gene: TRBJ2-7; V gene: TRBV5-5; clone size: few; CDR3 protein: CASSLAGPGEQYF; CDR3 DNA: TGTGCCAGCAGCTTGGCCGGGCCCGGCGAGCAGTACTTC
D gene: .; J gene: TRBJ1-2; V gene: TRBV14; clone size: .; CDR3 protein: CASSQDLGGRGYYGYTF; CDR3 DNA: TGTGCCAGCAGCCAAGACCTCGGGGGGCGCGGGTACTATGGCTACACCTTC
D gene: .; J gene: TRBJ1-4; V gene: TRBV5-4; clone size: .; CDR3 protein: CASSLGRIRGEKLFF; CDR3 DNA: TGTGCCAGCAGCTTGGGCCGAATCAGGGGTGAAAAACTGTTTTTT
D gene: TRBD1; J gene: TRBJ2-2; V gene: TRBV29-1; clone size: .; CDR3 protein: CSVVRGQSNTGELFF; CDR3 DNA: TGCAGCGTTGTGAGGGGGCAATCAAACACCGGGGAGCTGTTTTTT
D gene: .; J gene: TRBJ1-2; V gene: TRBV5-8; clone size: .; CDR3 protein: CASAPIPVGVKGYGYTF; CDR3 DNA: TGTGCCAGCGCTCCTATTCCGGTCGGGGTGAAGGGGTATGGCTACACCTTC
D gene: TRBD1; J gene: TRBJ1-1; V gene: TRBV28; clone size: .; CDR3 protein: CASSLRGQGLNTEAFF; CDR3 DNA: TGTGCCAGCAGTTTAAGGGGACAGGGTTTGAACACTGAAGCTTTCTTT
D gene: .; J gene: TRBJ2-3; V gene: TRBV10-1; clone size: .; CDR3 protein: CASSDLTGADTQYF; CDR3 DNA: TGCGCCAGCAGTGACTTAACGGGAGCTGATACGCAGTATTTT
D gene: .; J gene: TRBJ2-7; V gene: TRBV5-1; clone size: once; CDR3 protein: CATSISPGQRYEQYF; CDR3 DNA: TGCGCCACCTCTATTTCCCCGGGACAACGATACGAGCAGTACTTC
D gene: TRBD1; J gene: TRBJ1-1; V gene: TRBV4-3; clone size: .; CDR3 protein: CASSQFRDRGTEAFF; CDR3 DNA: TGCGCCAGCAGCCAATTCCGGGACAGGGGCACTGAAGCTTTCTTT
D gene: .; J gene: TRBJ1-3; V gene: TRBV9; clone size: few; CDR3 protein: CASNRGGSGNTIYF; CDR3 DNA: TGTGCCAGCAACCGAGGAGGCTCTGGAAACACCATATATTTT
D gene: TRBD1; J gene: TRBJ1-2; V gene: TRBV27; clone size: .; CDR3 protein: CASSLWGQSYGYTF; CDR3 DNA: TGTGCCAGCAGTTTATGGGGACAGTCCTATGGCTACACCTTC
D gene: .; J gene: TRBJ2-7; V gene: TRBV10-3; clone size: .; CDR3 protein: CAISESGRGGYEQYF; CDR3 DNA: TGTGCCATCAGTGAGTCGGGCAGGGGGGGTTACGAGCAGTACTTC
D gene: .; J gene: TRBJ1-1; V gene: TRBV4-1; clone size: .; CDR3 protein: CASSPRYRELSNTEAFF; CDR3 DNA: TGCGCCAGCAGCCCGCGATACCGAGAACTATCGAACACTGAAGCTTTCTTT
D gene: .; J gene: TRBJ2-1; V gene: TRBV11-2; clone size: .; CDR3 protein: CASSSSGRSYNEQFF; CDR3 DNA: TGTGCCAGCAGCTCCAGCGGGCGCTCCTACAATGAGCAGTTCTTC
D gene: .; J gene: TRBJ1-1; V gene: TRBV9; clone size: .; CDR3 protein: CASSVEPGYTEAFF; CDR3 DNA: TGTGCCAGCAGCGTAGAGCCGGGATACACTGAAGCTTTCTTT
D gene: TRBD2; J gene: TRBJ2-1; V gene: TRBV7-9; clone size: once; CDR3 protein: CASSFGLAEQFF; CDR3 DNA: TGTGCCAGCAGCTTCGGACTAGCGGAGCAGTTCTTC
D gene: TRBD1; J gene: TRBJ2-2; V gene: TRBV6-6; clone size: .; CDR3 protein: CASTRTGAGLTGELFF; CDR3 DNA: TGTGCCAGCACCAGGACAGGGGCCGGACTCACCGGGGAGCTGTTTTTT
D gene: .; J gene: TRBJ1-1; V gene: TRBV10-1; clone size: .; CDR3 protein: CASSAGTPRTEAFF; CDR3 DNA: TGCGCCAGCAGCGCGGGGACCCCTCGCACTGAAGCTTTCTTT
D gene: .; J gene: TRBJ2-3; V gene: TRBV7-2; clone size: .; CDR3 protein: CASSFDSSVTQYF; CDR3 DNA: TGTGCCAGCAGCTTCGATTCTAGCGTTACGCAGTATTTT
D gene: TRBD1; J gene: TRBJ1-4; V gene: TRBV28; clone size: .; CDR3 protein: CASSRQGAANEKLFF; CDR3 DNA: TGTGCCAGCAGCCGACAGGGGGCTGCTAATGAAAAACTGTTTTTT
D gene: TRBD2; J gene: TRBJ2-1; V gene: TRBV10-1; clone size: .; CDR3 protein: CASSVSSGRVYNEQFF; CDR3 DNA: TGCGCCAGCAGTGTGTCTAGCGGGAGGGTATACAATGAGCAGTTCTTC
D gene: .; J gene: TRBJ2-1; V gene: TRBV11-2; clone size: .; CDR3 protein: CASSPGGRSYNEQFF; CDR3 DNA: TGTGCCAGCAGCCCCGGGGGAAGATCCTACAATGAGCAGTTCTTC
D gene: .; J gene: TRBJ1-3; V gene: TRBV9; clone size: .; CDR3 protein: CASSVEIEAGNTIYF; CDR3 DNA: TGTGCCAGCAGCGTAGAGATAGAAGCTGGAAACACCATATATTTT
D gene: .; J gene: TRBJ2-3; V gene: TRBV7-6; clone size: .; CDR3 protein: CASSRTPTVDTQYF; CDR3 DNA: TGTGCCAGCAGCAGGACTCCGACCGTAGATACGCAGTATTTT
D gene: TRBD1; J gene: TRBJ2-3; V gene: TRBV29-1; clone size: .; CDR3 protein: CSVVTGGRGDTQYF; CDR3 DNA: TGCAGCGTTGTGACAGGGGGAAGGGGAGATACGCAGTATTTT
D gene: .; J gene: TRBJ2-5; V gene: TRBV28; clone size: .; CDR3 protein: CASSLTSGPRYF; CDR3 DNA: TGTGCCAGCAGTCTGACTAGTGGGCCAAGGTACTTC
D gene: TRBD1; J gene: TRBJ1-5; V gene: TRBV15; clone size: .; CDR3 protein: CATSSRRTGDYSNQPQHF; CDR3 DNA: TGTGCCACCAGCTCGAGACGGACAGGGGACTATAGCAATCAGCCCCAGCATTTT
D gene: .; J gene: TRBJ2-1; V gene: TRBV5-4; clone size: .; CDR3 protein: CASSSPMGYPEQFF; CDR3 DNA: TGTGCCAGCAGCTCGCCTATGGGCTACCCTGAGCAGTTCTTC
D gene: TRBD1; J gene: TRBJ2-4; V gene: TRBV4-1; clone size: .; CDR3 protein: CASSQPTGGKNIQYF; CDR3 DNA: TGCGCCAGCAGCCAGCCCACAGGGGGCAAAAACATTCAGTACTTC
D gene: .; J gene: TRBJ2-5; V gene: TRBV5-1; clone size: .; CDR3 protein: CASSLGGRADQETQYF; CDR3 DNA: TGCGCCAGCAGCTTGGGGGGCAGGGCGGATCAAGAGACCCAGTACTTC
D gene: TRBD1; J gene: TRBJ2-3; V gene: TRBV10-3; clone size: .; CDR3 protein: CAICRTGGTDTQYF; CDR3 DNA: TGTGCCATCTGCAGGACAGGGGGCACAGATACGCAGTATTTT
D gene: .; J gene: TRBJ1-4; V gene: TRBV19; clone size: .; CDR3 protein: CASSDRTRLNEKLFF; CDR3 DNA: TGTGCCAGTAGTGATCGGACACGGCTTAATGAAAAACTGTTTTTT
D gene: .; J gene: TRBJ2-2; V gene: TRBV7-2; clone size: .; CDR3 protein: CASSLARQATGELFF; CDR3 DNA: TGTGCCAGCAGCTTAGCTCGACAGGCCACCGGGGAGCTGTTTTTT
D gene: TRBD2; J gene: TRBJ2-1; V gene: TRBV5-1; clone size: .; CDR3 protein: CASSFLAGGSYNEQFF; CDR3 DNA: TGCGCCAGCAGCTTTCTAGCGGGAGGTAGTTACAATGAGCAGTTCTTC
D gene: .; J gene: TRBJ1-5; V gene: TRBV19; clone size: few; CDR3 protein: CASSMGDGRQPQHF; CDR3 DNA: TGTGCCAGTAGTATGGGGGACGGAAGACAGCCCCAGCATTTT
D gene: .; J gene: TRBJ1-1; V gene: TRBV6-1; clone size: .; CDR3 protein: CASSAQTMNTEAFF; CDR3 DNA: TGTGCCAGCAGTGCCCAGACCATGAACACTGAAGCTTTCTTT
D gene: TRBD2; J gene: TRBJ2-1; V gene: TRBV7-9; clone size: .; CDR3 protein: CASSPAGGPFNEQFF; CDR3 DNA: TGTGCCAGCAGCCCAGCGGGAGGGCCGTTCAATGAGCAGTTCTTC
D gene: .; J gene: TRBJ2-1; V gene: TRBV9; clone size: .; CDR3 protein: CASSVEASEQFF; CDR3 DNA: TGTGCCAGCAGCGTAGAGGCCAGTGAGCAGTTCTTC
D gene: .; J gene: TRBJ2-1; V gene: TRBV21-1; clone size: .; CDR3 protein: CASSNPQRESYNEQFF; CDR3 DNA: TGTGCCAGCAGCAACCCCCAGCGGGAGAGCTACAATGAGCAGTTCTTC
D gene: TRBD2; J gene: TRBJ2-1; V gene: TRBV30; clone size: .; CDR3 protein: CAWGVAGGNEQFF; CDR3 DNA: TGTGCCTGGGGGGTCGCGGGAGGGAATGAGCAGTTCTTC
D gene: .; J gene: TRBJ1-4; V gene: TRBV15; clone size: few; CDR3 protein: CATGQGVEKLFF; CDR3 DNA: TGTGCCACAGGCCAGGGAGTTGAAAAACTGTTTTTT
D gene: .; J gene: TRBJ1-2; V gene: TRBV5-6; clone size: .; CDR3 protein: CASSLGGVPYYGYTF; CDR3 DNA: TGTGCCAGCAGCTTGGGGGGGGTCCCCTACTATGGCTACACCTTC
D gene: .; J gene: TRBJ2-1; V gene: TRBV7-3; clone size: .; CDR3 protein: CASSPRGGPYNEQFF; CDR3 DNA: TGTGCCAGCAGCCCTCGGGGCGGGCCCTACAATGAGCAGTTCTTC
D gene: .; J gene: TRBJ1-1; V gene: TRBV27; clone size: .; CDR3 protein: CASSLKVWGQEAFF; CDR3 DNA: TGTGCCAGCAGTTTAAAGGTGTGGGGGCAGGAAGCTTTCTTT
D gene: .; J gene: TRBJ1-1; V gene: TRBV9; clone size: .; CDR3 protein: CASSVLGENTEAFF; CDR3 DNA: TGTGCCAGCAGCGTTTTAGGGGAGAACACTGAAGCTTTCTTT
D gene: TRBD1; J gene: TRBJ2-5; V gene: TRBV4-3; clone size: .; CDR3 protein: CASSRHRGETQYF; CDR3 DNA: TGCGCCAGCAGCCGCCACAGGGGGGAGACCCAGTACTTC